This TCR beta chain was obtained from a study of quantifying T cell responses using KT2 cells. Study overall: RNA was reverse transcribed with TCR alpha and beta constant-region primers.

Each cDNA got a UMI-containing oligo ligated at its 3' end. First-round PCR used about 4 cycles and beta primers RC1.1 and RC1.2 covering TRBC1 and TRBC2. TCRdb called the UMI-ligation and nested PCR reads again in MiXCR, with one record for every CDR3 protein. The sample carries roughly 51,000 distinct CDR3 sequences, 12% recorded once. This clonotype was counted between two and nine times. Deletions cut 7 bases from V and 1 base from J, with 9 bases between. Per the germline V gene, CDR1 is MNHNS and CDR2 is SASEGT. This CDR3 spans 13 amino acids. The sample taken for sequencing was PBMCs spiked with cells of the T cell clone KT2. This TCR was sampled from a human donor. This chain uses TRBV6-1 with TRBJ2-3; D possibly corresponds to TRBD1 (6 bases). Here the CDR3 reads CASTGQRTDTQYF. As DNA, the CDR3 is TGTGCCAGCACCGGACAGCGCACAGATACGCAGTATTTT.